Presented here are 18 T cell receptor beta chains from one specimen sequenced in a study of shared clonotypes between healthy human individuals (dated by TCRdb to about 2020). The library was obtained by the immunoSEQ multiplex PCR assay. In its TCRdb copy, this immuneACCESS table keeps in-frame sequences only and misses some clones. Where compared with another copy, unresolved V genes explain less than half of these, and the others have no known cause. The sample table holds about 2 million clones, of which about 95% were seen once. The ten biggest clones cover around 1% of the sample. CD8 naive samples consisted of CD45RO-negative cells that were positively selected for CCR7, yielding a CD45RA+CCR7+ population without TemRA cells. The sample taken for sequencing was naive CD8+ T cells sorted from blood. According to the study, the label for this sample's cell subset or site signals: CD45RA+CCR7+. All receptors derive from a man aged 18 to 35 in good health.

The gene calls are TRBV5-6 and TRBJ1-2, with TRBD1 identical over 9 bases. The junction had 7 bases not matched to a gene; V was cut back by 3 bases and J by 4 bases. The CDR3 has 15 residues. Germline V gene sequence: CDR1 SGHDT, CDR2 YYEEEE. As DNA, the CDR3 is TGTGCCAGCAGCTCCCGGACAGGGGTGGGCTATGGCTACACCTTC. Translating gives CASSSRTGVGYGYTF. The full variable domain, rest sourced from reference TRBV5-6 and TRBJ1-2, is DAGVTQSPTHLIKTRGQQVTLRCSPKSGHDTVSWYQQALGQGPQFIFQYYEEEERQRGNFPDRFSGHQFPNYSSELNVNALLLGDSALYLCASSSRTGVGYGYTFGSGTRLTVV.

This sequence joins TRBV25-1 and TRBJ1-1; TRBD1 agrees at 7 bases. V dropped 6 bases and J dropped 3; count of bases not matched to a gene: 4. The CDR3 loop spans 13 amino acids. CDR1 MGHDK and CDR2 SYGVNS come from the germline V gene. DNA for the CDR3: TGTGCCAGCAGCGGGACAGAGGACACTGAAGCTTTCTTT. Amino acids: CASSGTEDTEAFF.

The chain links TRBV27 to TRBJ2-7, with 14 nucleotides matching TRBD2. Germline-derived CDR1 and CDR2 are MNHEY and SMNVEV (reference sequence). This CDR3 comprises 15 residues. The V gene end was trimmed by 5 bases and the J gene end by 6 bases; junction bases not matched to a gene: 6. The CDR3 DNA follows: TGTGCCAGCAGTGCCCAGACTAGCGGGGGGGCCGAGCAGTACTTC. Its translation is CASSAQTSGGAEQYF.

V is TRBV6-5 and J is TRBJ2-1, with D possibly TRBD2 on 5 matching bases. The CDR3 extends over 13 amino acids. V was clipped by 4 bases and J by 3 bases, with 7 bases between them. CDR1 is MNHEY, CDR2 SVGAGI, per germline. The CDR3 loop reads CASSWTLYNEQFF. The CDR3 region has the DNA TGTGCCAGCAGTTGGACTCTCTACAATGAGCAGTTCTTC.

The genes are TRBV5-1 and TRBJ2-7, with TRBD2 matching 11 bases. Germline V gives CDR1 SGHRS, CDR2 YFSETQ. The CDR3 extends over 15 amino acids. With 5 bases clipped from V and 2 bases from J, the junction kept 6 bases outside the gene matches. The CDR3 protein is CASSFRLAGTYEQYF. CDR3 sequence (DNA): TGCGCCAGCAGTTTTAGACTAGCGGGGACCTACGAGCAGTACTTC.

The chain combines TRBV5-6 with TRBJ1-2; 8 nucleotides line up with TRBD1. Germline lookup yields CDR1 SGHDT and CDR2 YYEEEE. The CDR3 consists of 14 residues. With 4 bases clipped from V and 4 bases from J, the junction kept 6 bases outside the gene matches. The CDR3 DNA sequence: TGTGCCAGCAGCCCCGGGACAGGCTTCTATGGCTACACCTTC. It is translated as CASSPGTGFYGYTF.

V and J are TRBV6-6 and TRBJ2-1; TRBD1 is a possible D gene (5 bases). With 6 bases removed from V and 8 bases from J, the gap between germline ends came to 8 bases. The CDR3 loop spans 11 amino acids. CDR1 MNHNY and CDR2 SVGAGI come from the germline V gene (reference sequence). CDR3 in amino acids: CASSPGHEQFF. The DNA of the CDR3 is TGTGCCAGCAGCCCAGGGCATGAGCAGTTCTTC.

The chain's CDR3 is CAWARLTSTDTQYF. CDR3 coding DNA: TGTGCCTGGGCTCGGCTCACGAGCACAGATACGCAGTATTTT. This chain joins TRBV30 and TRBJ2-3; the D is unclear. The germline V gene encodes CDR1 GTSNPN and CDR2 SVGIG (reference sequence). This CDR3 is 14 amino acids long. V was cut by 5 bases and J by 0 bases, with 12 bases left in between.

The chain couples TRBV29-1 to TRBJ2-5; either TRBD1 or TRBD2 may fit D (5 bases each). The germline gives CDR1 SQVTM, CDR2 ANQGSEA. V was clipped by 4 bases and J by 1 base, with 10 bases between them. The CDR3 loop spans 13 amino acids. The CDR3 DNA reads as TGCAGCGTTGGGGGGAACGGCCAAGAGACCCAGTACTTC. This sequence encodes CSVGGNGQETQYF.

This chain links TRBV13 with TRBJ2-2; tentatively, D is TRBD2 (5 bases). Germline V gives CDR1 PRHDT, CDR2 FYEKMQ (reference sequence). Between the trimmed V and J ends, which lost 0 bases and 4 bases, there was a span of 15 bases. CDR3 size: 17 residues. In DNA form, the CDR3 reads TGTGCCAGCAGCTTAGGAGACGAGCAACGGGGCACCGGGGAGCTGTTTTTT. Amino acids: CASSLGDEQRGTGELFF.

The DNA of the CDR3 is TGCGCCAGCAGGAATGCGATAGCAGGACTCACCGGGGAGCTGTTTTTT. The encoded protein is CASRNAIAGLTGELFF. The gene calls are TRBV4-1 and TRBJ2-2; D might be TRBD2 (5 bases). Germline lookup yields CDR1 MGHRA and CDR2 YSYEKL. Trimming stripped 6 bases from V and 4 bases from J, with 18 bases between. This CDR3 is built from 16 residues.

The table lists this clone with a few counts. V gene TRBV19 combines with J gene TRBJ1-1, with 12 bases matching TRBD1. CDR1 and CDR2 (germline): LNHDA, SQIVND (reference sequence). The CDR3 consists of 13 residues. V lost 10 bases to trimming and J lost 7 bases; unmatched junction nucleotides: 7. The chain's CDR3 is CATPGQGASEAFF. The CDR3 DNA sequence: TGTGCCACCCCGGGACAGGGGGCGAGTGAAGCTTTCTTT.

The chain links TRBV11-2 to TRBJ2-2; the D call may be TRBD1 or TRBD2 (6 bases each). The CDR3 has 16 residues. V lost 5 bases to trimming and J lost 3 bases, with 16 bases between them. From germline, CDR1 is SGHAT and CDR2 FQNNGV. Here the CDR3 DNA reads TGTGCCAGCAGCCCCCGCGGGACATTGCACACCGGGGAGCTGTTTTTT. Translation gives CASSPRGTLHTGELFF.

The chain joins TRBV29-1 to TRBJ2-2; 9 positions agree with TRBD2. The CDR3 is made up of 15 amino acids. The junction had 8 bases not matched to a gene; V was cut back by 6 bases and J by 3 bases. Per germline, CDR1 SQVTM and CDR2 ANQGSEA. The CDR3 nucleotides read TGCAGCGTCCATGGCGGGAGGGACTACACCGGGGAGCTGTTTTTT. Protein product: CSVHGGRDYTGELFF.

This rearrangement joins TRBV5-1 to TRBJ2-7, with D perhaps matching TRBD1 or TRBD2 (5 bases each). Germline CDR1 is SGHRS and CDR2 is YFSETQ. This CDR3 contains 13 residues. The V and J ends lost 0 bases and 7 bases respectively, with 11 bases between them. DNA of the CDR3: TGCGCCAGCAGCTTGGCGGGACCCCGTGAGCAGTACTTC. It specifies CASSLAGPREQYF.

The chain is built from TRBV11-2 and TRBJ2-7; 8 bases map to TRBD1. The CDR3 is 13 residues long. V lost 8 bases and J lost 1; bases outside the gene matches: 4. Germline CDR1 is SGHAT and CDR2 is FQNNGV. CDR3 DNA sequence: TGTGCCAGCGGCCGGGACAGGTCCTACGAGCAGTACTTC. This encodes CASGRDRSYEQYF.

The chain couples TRBV14 to TRBJ2-5, with TRBD2 matching 7 bases. This CDR3 is built from 14 residues. CDR1 is SGHDN and CDR2 is FVKESK in the germline V gene. Trimming removed 1 base from V and 4 bases from J; junction bases left unmatched: 3. CDR3 sequence: CASSQGTRGETQYF. In DNA, the CDR3 is TGTGCCAGCAGCCAAGGGACTAGAGGAGAGACCCAGTACTTC.

As regards this clone: Its ends do not fully match the called genes, so a read error is possible. The chain employs TRBV5-6 and TRBJ1-5, with 8 positions matching TRBD1. Germline V lookup: CDR1 SGHDT, CDR2 YYEEEE. The CDR3 has 13 amino acids. DNA of the CDR3: TGTGCCAGAAGCTGGGGAACAGGGGGGCCCCAGCATTTT. Its translation: CARSWGTGGPQHF.